This record looks at one T cell receptor beta chain sequence and its context. CDR1 is LNHNV and CDR2 is YYDKDF in the germline V gene (reference sequence). Trimming left V 5 bases short and J 5 bases short, with 7 bases between. This CDR3 has 12 amino acids. The sample comes from a study of shared clonotypes between healthy human individuals. DNA input for the unsorted PBMC replicate PCRs was 250 to 350 ng, some 31,000 T cell genomes. Method: immunoSEQ multiplex PCR; TCRdb's copy keeps in-frame clones and lacks some. The sample gives fewer than 550,000 clones, nearly 80% of which show up once; about 12% is in the top ten.

This clonotype was sampled from a woman between 40 and 55 years old in good health. Some clones in this sample may be carry-over from other donors' samples. V usage is TRBV15 and J usage is TRBJ2-4, with a possible D match to TRBD1 (5 bases). Sequencing was performed on PBMCs. The DNA of the CDR3 is TGTGCCACCAGCCCAGGGCAAAACATTCAGTACTTC. Translation gives CATSPGQNIQYF. Variable domain in full (rest from reference TRBV15 and TRBJ2-4): DAMVIQNPRYQVTQFGKPVTLSCSQTLNHNVMYWYQQKSSQAPKLLFHYYDKDFNNEADTPDNFQSRRPNTSFCFLDIRSPGLGDTAMYLCATSPGQNIQYFGAGTRLSVL.